This TCR beta chain was retrieved from a study of T cells in Graves' hyperthyroidism and ophthalmopathy. Ten or more counts support this clonotype. Germline loops: CDR1 SGHVS, CDR2 FNYEAQ. The CDR3 totals 16 residues. V lost 1 base and J lost 2; bases outside the gene matches: 4. There were TCR beta CDR3 regions amplified from RNA transcripts. Using the HTBI primer set, a first-round RT-PCR was run on the TCR CDR3. TCRdb itself ran the multiplex PCR reads through MiXCR, one entry per CDR3 protein. The sample carries 350,000 to 400,000 distinct CDR3 sequences, approximately 20% recorded once. The sequenced material came from blood. V gene TRBV7-6 combines with J gene TRBJ1-5; the match to TRBD1 covers 8 bases. This TCR was sampled from a woman aged 18-29 years with Graves' hyperthyroidism. The CDR3 here is CASSLGQGRGNQPQHF. In DNA, the CDR3 is TGTGCCAGCAGCTTAGGACAGGGGCGAGGCAATCAGCCCCAGCATTTT.